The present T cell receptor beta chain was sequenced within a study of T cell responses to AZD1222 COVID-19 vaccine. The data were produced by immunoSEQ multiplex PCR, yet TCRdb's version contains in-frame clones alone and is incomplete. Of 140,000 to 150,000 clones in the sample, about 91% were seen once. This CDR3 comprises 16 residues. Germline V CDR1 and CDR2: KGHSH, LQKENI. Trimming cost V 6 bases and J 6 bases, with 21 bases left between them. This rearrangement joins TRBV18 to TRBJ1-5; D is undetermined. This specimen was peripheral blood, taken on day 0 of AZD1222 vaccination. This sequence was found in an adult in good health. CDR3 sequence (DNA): TGTGCCAGCTCGCCGACTTGGGGATCTGAGGGTCAGCCCCAGCATTTT. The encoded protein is CASSPTWGSEGQPQHF.